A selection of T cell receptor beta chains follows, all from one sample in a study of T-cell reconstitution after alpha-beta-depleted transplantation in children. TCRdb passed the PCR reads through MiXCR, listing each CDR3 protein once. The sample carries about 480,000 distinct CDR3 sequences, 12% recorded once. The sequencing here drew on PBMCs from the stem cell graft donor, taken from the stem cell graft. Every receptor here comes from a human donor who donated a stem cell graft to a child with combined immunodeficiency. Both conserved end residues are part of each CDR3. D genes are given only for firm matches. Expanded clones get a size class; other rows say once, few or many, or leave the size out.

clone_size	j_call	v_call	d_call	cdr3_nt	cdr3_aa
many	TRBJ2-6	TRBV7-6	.	TGTGCCAGCAGCTTAGAACACAACGGGCCTGCCAACGTCCTGACTTTC	CASSLEHNGPANVLTF
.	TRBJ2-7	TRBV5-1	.	TGCGCCAGCAGCTTGGCGGGACTGAGGAACGAGCAGTACTTC	CASSLAGLRNEQYF
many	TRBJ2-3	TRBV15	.	TGTGCCACCAGCAGAGCCGGGAGCACAGATACGCAGTATTTT	CATSRAGSTDTQYF
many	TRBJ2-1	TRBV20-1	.	TGCAGTGCTAGCGCCGATGAGTCAAGGGGCAATGAGCAGTTCTTC	CSASADESRGNEQFF
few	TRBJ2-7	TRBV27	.	TGTGCCAGCAGCCAAACCCGGATTGGCTCCTACGAGCAGTACTTC	CASSQTRIGSYEQYF
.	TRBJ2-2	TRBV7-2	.	TGTGCCAGCAGCGTGGGTCCGAACACCGGGGAGCTGTTTTTT	CASSVGPNTGELFF
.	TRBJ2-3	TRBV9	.	TGTGCCAGCAGCGTTAACGAGGGATCCACAGATACGCAGTATTTT	CASSVNEGSTDTQYF
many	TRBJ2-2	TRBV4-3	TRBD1	TGCGCCAGCAGCCAAGGACAGGGAGACACCGGGGAGCTGTTTTTT	CASSQGQGDTGELFF
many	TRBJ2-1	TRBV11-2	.	TGTGCCAGCAGCTTAGAAGGGCCGGCCAGCTCCTACAATGAGCAGTTCTTC	CASSLEGPASSYNEQFF
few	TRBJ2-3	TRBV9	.	TGTGCCAGCAGCGTAGCTGGGCAGCCCACAGATACGCAGTATTTT	CASSVAGQPTDTQYF
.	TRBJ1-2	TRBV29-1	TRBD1	TGCAGCGTTGGCTCCGGGACAGTCCCTAACTATGGCTACACCTTC	CSVGSGTVPNYGYTF
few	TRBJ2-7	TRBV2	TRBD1	TGTGCCAGCAGCACCTGGGACAGGGACGGCGAGCAGTACTTC	CASSTWDRDGEQYF
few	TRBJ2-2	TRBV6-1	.	TGTGCCAGCAGTATGGGGTTAGGGACCGGGGAGCTGTTTTTT	CASSMGLGTGELFF
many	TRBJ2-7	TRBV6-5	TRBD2	TGTGCCAGCAGTTACGGGGCGGGAGGTTCCTACGAGCAGTACTTC	CASSYGAGGSYEQYF
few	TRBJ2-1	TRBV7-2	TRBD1	TGTGCCAGCAGCTTGGCCGGGACAGGGTACTACAATGAGCAGTTCTTC	CASSLAGTGYYNEQFF
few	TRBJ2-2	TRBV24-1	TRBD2	TGTGCCACCAGTCCCAAGCGGGGCCCGAACACCGGGGAGCTGTTTTTT	CATSPKRGPNTGELFF
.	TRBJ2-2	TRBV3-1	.	TGTGCCAGCAGCCAGGACCGGATCGTTCTATCCGGGGAGCTGTTTTTT	CASSQDRIVLSGELFF
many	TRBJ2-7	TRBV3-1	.	TGTGCCAGCGGGTCCTACGAGCAGTACTTC	CASGSYEQYF
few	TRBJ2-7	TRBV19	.	TGTGCCAGTAGTATGAGACTTCGGGCGGGCTACGAGCAGTACTTC	CASSMRLRAGYEQYF
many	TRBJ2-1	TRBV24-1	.	TGTGCCACCAGTGAAGGGAGAGCCAATGAGCAGTTCTTC	CATSEGRANEQFF
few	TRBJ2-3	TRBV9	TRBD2	TGTGCCAGCAGCGTAAACCGGCGGGAGGGCACAGATACGCAGTATTTT	CASSVNRREGTDTQYF
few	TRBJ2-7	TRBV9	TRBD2	TGTGCCAGCAGCGTAGGAGCGGGGGAAAATTACGAGCAGTACTTC	CASSVGAGENYEQYF
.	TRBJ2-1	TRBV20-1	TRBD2	TGCAGTGCTCAGCGGGAGCAGTACAATGAGCAGTTCTTC	CSAQREQYNEQFF
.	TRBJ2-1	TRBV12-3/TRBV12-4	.	TGTGCCAGCAGTTTAGATTCTCGCTCCAATGAGCAGTTCTTC	CASSLDSRSNEQFF
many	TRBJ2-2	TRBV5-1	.	TGCGCCAGCAGCTTGGCCGGACCTCAGGCCACCGGGGAGCTGTTTTTT	CASSLAGPQATGELFF
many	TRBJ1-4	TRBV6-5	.	TGTGCCAGCAGTTACTCCTGGCGGCGGACTAATGAAAAACTGTTTTTT	CASSYSWRRTNEKLFF
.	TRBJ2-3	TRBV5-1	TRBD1	TGCGCCAGCAGCTTGGTCACAGGGGGAAGCTTGACAGATACGCAGTATTTT	CASSLVTGGSLTDTQYF
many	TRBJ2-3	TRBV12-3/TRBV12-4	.	TGTGCCAGCAGCTTAGCTTCGACAGATACGCAGTATTTT	CASSLASTDTQYF
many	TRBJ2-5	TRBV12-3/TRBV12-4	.	TGTGCCAGCAGTCCGGCGAACGGCAAAGAGACCCAGTACTTC	CASSPANGKETQYF
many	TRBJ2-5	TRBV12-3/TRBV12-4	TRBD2	TGTGCCAGCAGTCCAGCCGGGACTAGCTTAGAGACCCAGTACTTC	CASSPAGTSLETQYF
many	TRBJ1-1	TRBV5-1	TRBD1	TGCGCCAGCAGCCCAGGCGGGACAGGGACTGAAGCTTTCTTT	CASSPGGTGTEAFF
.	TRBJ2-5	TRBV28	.	TGTGCCAGCAGGCTTGTAAGTGGGTCCCAAGAGACCCAGTACTTC	CASRLVSGSQETQYF
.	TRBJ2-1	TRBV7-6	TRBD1	TGTGCCAGCAGCTTAGAGGGGGCCCCCTACAATGAGCAGTTCTTC	CASSLEGAPYNEQFF
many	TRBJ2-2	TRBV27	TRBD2	TGTGCCAGCAGTTCACGACTAGCGGGGAACAAGGTGGGGGAGCTGTTTTTT	CASSSRLAGNKVGELFF
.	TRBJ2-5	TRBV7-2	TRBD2	TGTGCCAGCAGCTCTGCCCGACTAGCGGGAAAAGAGACCCAGTACTTC	CASSSARLAGKETQYF
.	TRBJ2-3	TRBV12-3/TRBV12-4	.	TGTGCCAGCAGCCGGGATTATTCAGATACGCAGTATTTT	CASSRDYSDTQYF
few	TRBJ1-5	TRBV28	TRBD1	TGTGCCAGCACCCGGGACAGTAGCAATCAGCCCCAGCATTTT	CASTRDSSNQPQHF
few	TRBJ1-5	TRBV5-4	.	TGTGCCAGCAGCCCATCTCCGGGCCAGCCCCAGCATTTT	CASSPSPGQPQHF
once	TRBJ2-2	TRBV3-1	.	TGTGCCAGCAGCCCAAGAGCGGACCGGAACACCGGGGAGCTGTTTTTT	CASSPRADRNTGELFF
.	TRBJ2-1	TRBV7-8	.	TGTGCCAGCAGCCACCGTAGGGAGAAGGACAATGAGCAGTTCTTC	CASSHRREKDNEQFF
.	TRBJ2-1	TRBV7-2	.	TGTGCCAGCAGCTTAGTGGGAGAAAATGAGCAGTTCTTC	CASSLVGENEQFF
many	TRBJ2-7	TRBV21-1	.	TGTGCCAGCGGCCAGGGGGGAGGCGGGGACCACGAGCAGTACTTC	CASGQGGGGDHEQYF
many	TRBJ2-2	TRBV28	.	TGTGCCAGCAGGGGAGCCGGAGGGAGTAACACCGGGGAGCTGTTTTTT	CASRGAGGSNTGELFF
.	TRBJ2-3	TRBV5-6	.	TGTGCCAGCAGCTTTGGCACCGGCTGGAGAGATACGCAGTATTTT	CASSFGTGWRDTQYF
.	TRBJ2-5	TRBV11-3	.	TGTGCCAGCAGCTTAAATGGGCAGGGCCAAGAGACCCAGTACTTC	CASSLNGQGQETQYF
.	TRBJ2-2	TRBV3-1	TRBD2	TGTGCCAGCAGCGACGCTCTAGCGGGAGGTCCGAACACCGGGGAGCTGTTTTTT	CASSDALAGGPNTGELFF
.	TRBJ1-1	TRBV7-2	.	TGTGCCAGCAGCTTATTCCGGACAGATAACACTGAAGCTTTCTTT	CASSLFRTDNTEAFF
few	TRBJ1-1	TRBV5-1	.	TGCGCCAGCAGATATACGACAATGATGAACACTGAAGCTTTCTTT	CASRYTTMMNTEAFF
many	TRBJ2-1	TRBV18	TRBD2	TGTGCCAGCCTGGGGGGGAATGGCAATGAGCAGTTCTTC	CASLGGNGNEQFF
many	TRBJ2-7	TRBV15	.	TGTGCCACCAGCAGGGACTTTTCCTACGAGCAGTACTTC	CATSRDFSYEQYF
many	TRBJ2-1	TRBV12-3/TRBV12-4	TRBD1	TGTGCCAGCCTATGGACCGGGACAGACTTCTCCTACAATGAGCAGTTCTTC	CASLWTGTDFSYNEQFF